The 17 T cell receptor beta chains below come from one sample, sequenced in a study of cytomegalovirus exposure and HLA in healthy donors. Assay: immunoSEQ multiplex PCR; the TCRdb copy retains only in-frame clones and omits some. The sample comprises tens of thousands of clones, about 90% of which are singletons, and 2.5% to 4% rests with the top ten. The sample consisted of PBMCs. These receptors were obtained from a man between 18 and 29 years old in good health and CMV-seronegative.

The rearrangement uses TRBV5-1 and TRBJ2-1; 9 nucleotides match TRBD2. The CDR3 length is 17 residues. Trimming took 1 base from V and 7 from J; bases not matched to a gene: 12. Germline V lookup: CDR1 SGHRS, CDR2 YFSETQ. The DNA of the CDR3 is TGCGCCAGCAGCTTGTTGGGTCGCGGGAGGGCCCTGAATGAGCAGTTCTTC. It specifies CASSLLGRGRALNEQFF.

V and J are TRBV2 and TRBJ1-5, with D unresolved. This CDR3 has 15 residues. CDR1 is SNHLY and CDR2 is FYNNEI in the germline V gene. V was pared by 4 bases and J by 4 bases, with 14 bases between. CDR3 DNA sequence: TGTGCCAGCAGTGTAAGGGAGCTACCTAATCAGCCCCAGCATTTT. Translated, it gives CASSVRELPNQPQHF.

This clone has just a few counts. The chain employs TRBV30 and TRBJ2-7, with D possibly TRBD1 on 6 matching bases. V lost 3 bases and J lost 0, with 12 bases in between. Germline CDR1 reads GTSNPN; CDR2 reads SVGIG (reference sequence). The CDR3 is 14 residues long. This CDR3 is CAWSPRGGSYEQYF. Here the CDR3 DNA reads TGTGCCTGGAGCCCTCGAGGGGGCTCCTACGAGCAGTACTTC. The full variable domain, with the rest looked up from reference TRBV30 and TRBJ2-7, is SQTIHQWPATLVQPVGSPLSLECTVEGTSNPNLYWYRQAAGRGLQLLFYSVGIGQISSEVPQNLSASRPQDRQFILSSKKLLLSDSGFYLCAWSPRGGSYEQYFGPGTRLTVT.

The chain employs TRBV5-1 and TRBJ2-1, with a weak D call TRBD2 (5 bases). The CDR3 loop spans 14 amino acids. The germline V and J ends were trimmed by 0 bases and 7 bases, with 11 bases remaining between them. Germline lookup yields CDR1 SGHRS and CDR2 YFSETQ. The DNA of the CDR3 is TGCGCCAGCAGCTTGGCCGAGGGTGGGAATGAGCAGTTCTTC. Translating gives CASSLAEGGNEQFF.

This clone has only a few counts. This chain connects TRBV27 to TRBJ2-2; the D gene is possibly TRBD2 (6 bases). The CDR3 totals 13 residues. V lost 1 base to trimming and J lost 6 bases, with 6 bases between them. From germline, CDR1 is MNHEY and CDR2 SMNVEV (reference sequence). CDR3: CASSLWGAGELFF. CDR3 nucleotide sequence: TGTGCCAGCAGTTTATGGGGGGCCGGGGAGCTGTTTTTT.

The chain is built from TRBV5-1 and TRBJ2-2; 9 positions match TRBD2. With 2 bases clipped from V and 0 bases from J, the junction kept 8 bases outside the gene matches. The CDR3 runs 18 residues. Germline V CDR1 and CDR2: SGHRS, YFSETQ. The CDR3 region is CASSFQSGRPANTGELFF. CDR3 DNA sequence: TGCGCCAGCAGCTTCCAAAGCGGGAGGCCCGCGAACACCGGGGAGCTGTTTTTT.

The rearrangement joins TRBV5-4 to TRBJ2-5; the D is unclear. The germline V gene has CDR1 SGHNT and CDR2 YYREEE (reference sequence). The CDR3 has 13 amino acids. With 0 bases removed from V and 5 bases from J, the gap between germline ends came to 8 bases. CDR3 loop: CASSLDQVETQYF. The CDR3 nucleotides read TGTGCCAGCAGCTTGGACCAGGTGGAGACCCAGTACTTC.

This chain links TRBV11-2 with TRBJ1-1; possible D gene TRBD1, 6 bases. Germline V gene sequence: CDR1 SGHAT, CDR2 FQNNGV. This CDR3 is 11 amino acids long. The V and J ends lost 6 bases and 7 bases respectively, with 9 bases between them. The CDR3 here is CASRQGVEAFF. DNA for the CDR3: TGTGCCAGCAGACAGGGAGTTGAAGCTTTCTTT.

The V and J genes are TRBV5-4 and TRBJ2-3; TRBD2 might be the D (5 bases). CDR1 is SGHNT and CDR2 is YYREEE in the germline V gene (reference sequence). V was cut by 8 bases and J by 5 bases, with 21 bases left in between. The CDR3 runs 15 residues. The CDR3 nucleotides read TGTGCCAGTAGCGCTAGCTTGGAAGAGAAAGATACGCAGTATTTT. It specifies CASSASLEEKDTQYF. The whole variable domain, filled in from reference TRBV5-4 and TRBJ2-3, reads ETGVTQSPTHLIKTRGQQVTLRCSSQSGHNTVSWYQQALGQGPQFIFQYYREEENGRGNFPPRFSGLQFPNYSSELNVNALELDDSALYLCASSASLEEKDTQYFGPGTRLTVL.

This chain uses TRBV7-9 with TRBJ2-6, with D possibly being TRBD2 (5 bases). The V and J ends lost 5 bases and 2 bases respectively, with 7 bases between them. The CDR3 totals 14 residues. The germline V gene has CDR1 SEHNR and CDR2 FQNEAQ (reference sequence). Here the CDR3 DNA reads TGTGCCAGCAGCCGGGGTCCTGGGGCCAACGTCCTGACTTTC. Residues: CASSRGPGANVLTF.

The J gene is TRBJ2-5, the V gene TRBV13; a weak D match, TRBD2 (6 bases). The CDR3 covers 13 residues. V was cut by 5 bases and J by 3 bases, with 10 bases left in between. The germline CDR1 and CDR2 sequences are PRHDT and FYEKMQ (reference sequence). CDR3 loop: CASSTGRKETQYF. The DNA of the CDR3 is TGTGCCAGCAGCACCGGGAGAAAAGAGACCCAGTACTTC.

Here the CDR3 DNA reads TGTGCCAGCAGCGCACTCGCGGGGTCTGGCTACACCTTC. Amino acids: CASSALAGSGYTF. V and J are TRBV6-5 and TRBJ1-2; D remains ambiguous. Trimming shortened V by 6 bases and J by 7 bases, and 15 bases separated the two germline ends. CDR1 and CDR2 from the germline V gene are MNHEY and SVGAGI. This CDR3 comprises 13 residues.

V is TRBV6-1 and J is TRBJ1-3, with a weak D call TRBD1 (5 bases). The length of the CDR3 is 15 residues. V was trimmed by 7 bases and J by 0 bases, leaving 13 bases between them. The germline gives CDR1 MNHNS, CDR2 SASEGT. The CDR3 protein is CASIRGSYSGNTIYF. The CDR3 coding sequence is TGTGCCAGCATAAGGGGATCATACTCTGGAAACACCATATATTTT.

The chain employs TRBV30 and TRBJ2-7, with D maybe TRBD1 (5 bases). The CDR3 consists of 12 residues. V was pared by 2 bases and J by 3 bases, with 8 bases between. The V gene's germline CDR1 is GTSNPN and CDR2 SVGIG (reference sequence). The CDR3 DNA reads TGTGCCTGGAGTAGGGGCCTCTACGAGCAGTACTTC. Protein sequence: CAWSRGLYEQYF.

This clone was seen a single time. The chain links TRBV27 to TRBJ2-5, with 11 bases fitting TRBD2. Germline V CDR1 and CDR2: MNHEY, SMNVEV (reference sequence). The J segment lost 4 bases and the V segment lost 3 bases, leaving 16 bases of the junction unmatched. The CDR3 loop spans 19 amino acids. The CDR3 protein is CASSFLPTSGNRGGETQYF. For the CDR3, the DNA is TGTGCCAGCAGTTTCCTACCGACTAGCGGGAACCGGGGAGGAGAGACCCAGTACTTC.

The chain uses TRBV10-3 and TRBJ2-5, with 8 bases fitting TRBD2. This CDR3 spans 16 amino acids. CDR1 is ENHRY, CDR2 SYGVKD, per germline. V lost 3 bases to trimming and J lost 7 bases; unmatched junction nucleotides: 13. The CDR3 nucleotides read TGTGCCATCAGTGACGGAAGCGGGAGTGGGGGCGGGACCCAGTACTTC. This codes for CAISDGSGSGGGTQYF.

This chain uses TRBV28 with TRBJ1-2; possible D gene TRBD1, 6 bases. The CDR3 length is 16 residues. Trimming took off 8 bases at V and 2 bases at J, with 21 bases between the two ends. In germline, CDR1 is MDHEN, CDR2 SYDVKM. The CDR3 region is CASLPGQLSTNYGYTF. Here the CDR3 DNA reads TGTGCCAGCCTCCCGGGACAACTATCGACAAACTATGGCTACACCTTC.